This T cell receptor (beta chain) was sequenced for a study of cytomegalovirus exposure and HLA in healthy donors. Only in-frame clones appear in the TCRdb table, and some are missing; sequencing was by immunoSEQ multiplex PCR. The sample lists roughly 250,000 clones, about 83% seen once, with about 3% in the top ten. Trimming took off 3 bases at V and 7 bases at J, with 14 bases between the two ends. The germline gives CDR1 SGHNT, CDR2 YYREEE (reference sequence). CDR3 length: 14 amino acids. The count of this clone is one. Sequenced material: PBMCs. The sequence was collected from a man between 18 and 35 years old in good health and CMV-seronegative. The rearrangement uses TRBV5-4 and TRBJ2-1; possibly TRBD1 for D (5 bases). The CDR3 loop is CASSWQGVTNEQFF. For the CDR3, the DNA is TGTGCCAGCAGCTGGCAGGGTGTCACTAATGAGCAGTTCTTC.